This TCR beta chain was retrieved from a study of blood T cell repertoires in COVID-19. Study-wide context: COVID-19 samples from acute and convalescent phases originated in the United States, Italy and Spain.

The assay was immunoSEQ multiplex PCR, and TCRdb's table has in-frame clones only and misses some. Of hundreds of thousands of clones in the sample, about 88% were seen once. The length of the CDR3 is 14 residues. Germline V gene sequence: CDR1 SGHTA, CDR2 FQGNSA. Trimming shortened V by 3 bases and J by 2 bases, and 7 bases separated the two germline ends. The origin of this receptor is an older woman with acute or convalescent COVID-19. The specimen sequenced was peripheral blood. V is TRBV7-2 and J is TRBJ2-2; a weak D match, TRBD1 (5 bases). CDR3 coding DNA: TGTGCCAGCAGCTTCGACAGCAACACCGGGGAGCTGTTTTTT. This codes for CASSFDSNTGELFF. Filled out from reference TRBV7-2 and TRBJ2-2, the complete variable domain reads GAGVSQSPSNKVTEKGKDVELRCDPISGHTALYWYRQSLGQGLEFLIYFQGNSAPDKSGLPSDRFSAERTGGSVSTLTIQRTQQEDSAVYLCASSFDSNTGELFFGEGSRLTVL.